In its sample, the clone carrying this T cell receptor beta chain was seen a few times. What it recognizes is unknown. The data derive from a study of T cells in localized non-small cell lung cancer. Whole-study results and caveats: Median approximately 61 top-100 tumor clones were shared with paired adjacent lung. Adjacent uninvolved lung tissue had the highest T cell clonality, exceeding tumor.

TCRdb's copy holds only in-frame clones and misses some; the assay was immunoSEQ multiplex PCR. The sample lists nearly 3,000 clones, roughly 25% occurring once. This TCR came from a man aged 35-75 years with stage III lung adenocarcinoma. The input for sequencing was lung tumor tissue, taken before any cancer treatment.

The CDR3, as DNA: TGTGCCAGCAGCCCCGGGACAGGGCTTTCGGGGGGCTACACCTTC. The encoded protein is CASSPGTGLSGGYTF. The V gene is TRBV11-3, the J gene TRBJ1-2, with TRBD1 matching 9 bases. This CDR3 is built from 15 residues. Trimming removed 5 bases from V and 8 bases from J; junction bases left unmatched: 12. Germline V gene lookup returns CDR1 SGHNT and CDR2 YENEEA.